These 26 T cell receptor beta chains came from one sample sequenced in a study of blood T cell repertoires in COVID-19. Only in-frame clones appear in the TCRdb table, and some are missing; sequencing was by immunoSEQ multiplex PCR. Seen here are around 310,000 clones, 85% to 90% observed once, and the top ten hold 1%. The sequencing input was peripheral blood. The receptor source for this set is a woman aged 40 to 55 with COVID-19, enrolled during active disease.

The V call is TRBV5-1, the J call TRBJ2-5; 8 nucleotides line up with TRBD1. The CDR3 extends over 16 amino acids. Germline V gene sequence: CDR1 SGHRS, CDR2 YFSETQ. The V segment lost 4 bases and the J segment 4 bases; nucleotides outside the gene matches: 12. CDR3 nucleotide sequence: TGCGCCAGCAGCGGAGCTACAGGGGGATACCCAGAGACCCAGTACTTC. As protein: CASSGATGGYPETQYF.

In this sample, this clone turned up once. At one boundary the junction diverges from the germline segment, which might be a read error. The chain uses TRBV7-7 and TRBJ2-2, with D possibly TRBD1 on 5 matching bases. The germline gives CDR1 SSHAT, CDR2 FNYEAQ (reference sequence). This CDR3 is built from 13 residues. DNA of the CDR3: TGTGCTAGCAGCCGCAGGGTGGGCGGGGAGCTGTTTTTT. It is translated as CASSRRVGGELFF.

V is TRBV7-2 and J is TRBJ1-5, with D tentatively TRBD1 (5 bases). This CDR3 has 15 residues. Between the trimmed V and J ends, which lost 2 bases and 6 bases, there was a span of 14 bases. CDR1 is SGHTA, CDR2 FQGNSA, per germline. The CDR3 region is CASSLNSGGAQPQHF. The CDR3 bases are TGTGCCAGCAGCTTAAACTCGGGGGGTGCTCAGCCCCAGCATTTT.

The rearrangement uses TRBV2 and TRBJ1-4, with 8 bases lining up with TRBD1. V lost 9 bases, J lost 6 bases, and 9 bases stayed unmatched. The CDR3 has 14 residues. Germline CDR1 and CDR2: SNHLY and FYNNEI. CDR3 sequence (DNA): TGTGCCAGTGTTGGACAGGGCGATTATGAAAAACTGTTTTTT. This translates into CASVGQGDYEKLFF.

This clone showed up just a few times. The V and J genes are TRBV7-8 and TRBJ1-2; tentatively, D is TRBD1 (5 bases). This CDR3 comprises 16 residues. V lost 1 base, J lost 8 bases, and 20 bases lay in between. CDR1 and CDR2 from the germline V gene are SGHVS and FQNEAQ. The CDR3 sequence: CASSLDLVGREDGYTF. Written as DNA, the CDR3 is TGTGCCAGCAGCTTAGATCTAGTCGGCAGGGAGGACGGCTACACCTTC.

J is TRBJ2-7 and V is TRBV27; 8 nucleotides line up with TRBD2. CDR3 size: 16 residues. Unmatched junction bases numbered 12, after V lost 5 bases and J lost 3 bases. The germline V gene has CDR1 MNHEY and CDR2 SMNVEV (reference sequence). CDR3: CASSLYPSGFDYEQYF. The CDR3 nucleotides read TGTGCCAGCAGTCTCTACCCTAGCGGGTTTGACTACGAGCAGTACTTC.

This clone showed up just a few times. The genes are TRBV28 and TRBJ1-2, with TRBD1 as a possible D gene (6 bases). Germline V lookup: CDR1 MDHEN, CDR2 SYDVKM. Trimming pared 5 bases from V and 7 bases from J, leaving 8 bases between. This CDR3 has 11 amino acids. For the CDR3, the DNA is TGTGCCAGCAGTACAGGGCTTGGCTACACCTTC. Its translation is CASSTGLGYTF.

This sequence joins TRBV19 and TRBJ2-3; TRBD1 matches at 7 bases. V lost 8 bases, J lost 3 bases, and 11 bases stayed unmatched. This CDR3 is 15 amino acids long. Germline V gives CDR1 LNHDA, CDR2 SQIVND (reference sequence). CDR3 protein: CASGNNRGPTDTQYF. The DNA of the CDR3 is TGTGCCAGTGGAAATAACAGGGGCCCTACAGATACGCAGTATTTT.

The rearrangement links TRBV10-3 to TRBJ2-1; D may be TRBD2 (6 bases). The CDR3 runs 16 residues. V gave up 2 bases and J gave up 5 bases, with 16 bases separating them. From germline, CDR1 is ENHRY and CDR2 SYGVKD. CDR3 DNA sequence: TGTGCCATCAGTGAGGACAGACTATCGGGGGACAATGAGCAGTTCTTC. Translating gives CAISEDRLSGDNEQFF.

The chain recombines TRBV7-2 with TRBJ1-4; TRBD1 might be the D (6 bases). CDR1 SGHTA and CDR2 FQGNSA come from the germline V gene. The CDR3 length is 16 residues. V lost 4 bases and J 1 base, leaving 13 bases between the germline ends. CDR3 loop: CASSSGGGVTNEKLFF. DNA of the CDR3: TGTGCCAGCAGCTCGGGGGGGGGCGTAACTAATGAAAAACTGTTTTTT. The variable domain in full, with the rest retrieved from reference TRBV7-2 and TRBJ1-4, is GAGVSQSPSNKVTEKGKDVELRCDPISGHTALYWYRQSLGQGLEFLIYFQGNSAPDKSGLPSDRFSAERTGGSVSTLTIQRTQQEDSAVYLCASSSGGGVTNEKLFFGSGTQLSVL.

The chain joins TRBV6-5 to TRBJ2-2, with D unresolved. The CDR3 runs to 14 residues. Per the germline V gene, CDR1 is MNHEY and CDR2 is SVGAGI. Deletions cut 8 bases from V and 2 bases from J, with 12 bases between. CDR3 in amino acids: CASSQALNTGELFF. DNA for the CDR3: TGTGCCAGCTCTCAGGCCTTAAACACCGGGGAGCTGTTTTTT.

The rearrangement links TRBV27 to TRBJ2-1; possibly TRBD1 for D (6 bases). Germline-derived CDR1 and CDR2 are MNHEY and SMNVEV (reference sequence). The V gene lost 3 bases and the J gene lost 8 bases, with 17 bases spanning the gap. The CDR3 is 15 residues long. In DNA form, the CDR3 reads TGTGCCAGCAGTTTCAGGGGAGCGCAGGTTGATGAGCAGTTCTTC. Amino acid sequence: CASSFRGAQVDEQFF.

This clone was counted between two and nine times. V gene TRBV7-6 combines with J gene TRBJ2-1; 8 bases map to TRBD2. Per the germline V gene, CDR1 is SGHVS and CDR2 is FNYEAQ. The V and J ends lost 5 bases and 1 base, in that order; junction bases with no gene match: 7. This CDR3 is 16 amino acids long. CDR3 DNA: TGTGCCAGCAGCCATACCGGGGGGGTTTCCTACAATGAGCAGTTCTTC. As protein: CASSHTGGVSYNEQFF.

This sequence joins TRBV5-4 and TRBJ1-1, with 7 bases aligning to TRBD1. The trim removed 4 bases at V and 1 base at J, leaving 10 bases unmatched. Germline-derived CDR1 and CDR2 are SGHNT and YYREEE (reference sequence). CDR3 length: 16 amino acids. The CDR3 DNA follows: TGTGCCAGCAGCCAAACAGGGGTCTCAGGGAACACTGAAGCTTTCTTT. Protein: CASSQTGVSGNTEAFF.

The V and J genes are TRBV5-6 and TRBJ2-6, with 8 bases matching TRBD1. V lost 0 bases and J lost 3; bases outside the gene matches: 5. Germline V gene lookup returns CDR1 SGHDT and CDR2 YYEEEE. The CDR3 consists of 17 residues. CDR3 nucleotide sequence: TGTGCCAGCAGCTTGGGAACAGGGGGTGGTGGGGCCAACGTCCTGACTTTC. Protein: CASSLGTGGGGANVLTF.

The rearrangement uses TRBV30 and TRBJ2-1; D gene uncertain. The germline V gene encodes CDR1 GTSNPN and CDR2 SVGIG (reference sequence). The CDR3 covers 12 residues. V gave up 7 bases and J gave up 0 bases, with 7 bases separating them. The CDR3 DNA reads TGTGCCTATGATAGCTCCTACAATGAGCAGTTCTTC. This encodes CAYDSSYNEQFF.

A word on this clone: At one boundary the junction diverges from the germline segment, which might be a read error. V gene TRBV7-7 combines with J gene TRBJ2-2; 10 positions agree with TRBD1. CDR1 and CDR2 from the germline V gene are SSHAT and FNYEAQ (reference sequence). The CDR3 covers 15 residues. Here the CDR3 reads CASSSRTGGTGELFF. As DNA, the CDR3 is TGTGCTAGCAGCTCACGGACAGGGGGCACCGGGGAGCTGTTTTTT.

The V gene is TRBV7-3, the J gene TRBJ1-3; 7 bases agree with TRBD1. The CDR3 has 14 amino acids. Trimming took 5 bases from V and 2 from J; bases not matched to a gene: 3. Germline assignment: CDR1 SGHTA and CDR2 FQGTGA. CDR3 sequence: CASSPGTAGNTIYF. CDR3 nucleotide sequence: TGTGCCAGCAGCCCGGGGACAGCTGGAAACACCATATATTTT.

The chain employs TRBV7-8 and TRBJ2-3; D may be TRBD2 (6 bases). Germline V gives CDR1 SGHVS, CDR2 FQNEAQ. The CDR3 runs to 16 residues. V was trimmed by 2 bases and J by 2 bases, leaving 14 bases between them. The chain's CDR3 is CASSLIGGRSTDTQYF. The CDR3 region has the DNA TGTGCCAGCAGCTTAATCGGGGGACGGTCCACAGATACGCAGTATTTT.

The CDR3: CASSRGLTGTVLYNEQFF. In DNA, the CDR3 is TGTGCCAGCAGCCGGGGACTGACCGGGACAGTACTTTACAATGAGCAGTTCTTC. The V and J genes are TRBV7-6 and TRBJ2-1, with D maybe TRBD1 (7 bases). CDR1 and CDR2 (germline): SGHVS, FNYEAQ. The V end lost 5 bases, the J end lost 4 bases, and 24 bases lay between the germline ends. The CDR3 has 18 amino acids. Full variable domain (remainder filled in from reference TRBV7-6 and TRBJ2-1): GAGVSQSPRYKVTKRGQDVALRCDPISGHVSLYWYRQALGQGPEFLTYFNYEAQQDKSGLPNDRFSAERPEGSISTLTIQRTEQRDSAMYRCASSRGLTGTVLYNEQFFGPGTRLTVL.

This clone was seen only once. V and J are TRBV12-3 or TRBV12-4 and TRBJ1-2, with D possibly TRBD1 on 6 matching bases. This CDR3 has 12 amino acids. V shed 5 bases and J shed 6 bases, with 10 bases lying between them. In nucleotides, the CDR3 is TGTGCCAGCAGTCTAACAGGGCATGGCTACACCTTC. Its translation is CASSLTGHGYTF.

V gene TRBV5-1 combines with J gene TRBJ1-5; a possible D gene is TRBD1 (5 bases). This CDR3 comprises 16 residues. V was shortened by 4 bases and J by 3 bases, with 17 bases between the two germline ends. The V gene's germline CDR1 is SGHRS and CDR2 YFSETQ. Written as DNA, the CDR3 is TGCGCCAGCAGCCTTGCGGGGGAGGGGAACAATCAGCCCCAGCATTTT. Its protein is CASSLAGEGNNQPQHF.

This chain connects TRBV6-6 to TRBJ1-1; TRBD1 might be the D (6 bases). In germline, CDR1 is MNHNY, CDR2 SVGAGI (reference sequence). Trimming pared 0 bases from V and 0 bases from J, leaving 8 bases between. The CDR3 has 15 amino acids. CDR3 sequence (DNA): TGTGCCAGCAGTTACTCAGGGGGAATGAACACTGAAGCTTTCTTT. Protein product: CASSYSGGMNTEAFF.

The chain carries TRBV28 and TRBJ1-1; D is ambiguous. CDR1 is MDHEN, CDR2 SYDVKM, per germline. The CDR3 spans 11 residues. Between the trimmed V and J ends, which lost 7 bases and 7 bases, there was a span of 10 bases. The DNA of the CDR3 is TGTGCCAGCAACAGTCCTGATGAAGCTTTCTTT. Amino acids: CASNSPDEAFF.

In the case of this clone: The sample contains more than one DNA sequence encoding this CDR3. V and J are TRBV28 and TRBJ1-3; 7 nucleotides agree with TRBD1. Germline values: CDR1 MDHEN, CDR2 SYDVKM. This CDR3 has 14 residues. Trimming took 2 bases from V and 4 from J; bases not matched to a gene: 2. The CDR3: CASSLLQGGNTIYF. CDR3 bases: TGTGCCAGCAGTTTACTACAGGGGGGAAACACCATATATTTT.

The CDR3: CASSQDATGGVSGNTIYF. CDR3 coding DNA: TGCGCCAGCAGCCAAGACGCGACAGGGGGAGTCTCTGGAAACACCATATATTTT. The chain is built from TRBV4-3 and TRBJ1-3, with 9 bases that match TRBD1. Germline-derived CDR1 and CDR2 are LGHNA and YSLEER. Trimming at V came to 0 bases and at J to 0 bases, leaving 6 bases not matched to a gene. There are 18 residues in the CDR3.